This T cell receptor (beta chain) originates from a study of response to subunit inactivated influenza vaccine. The V and J ends lost 3 bases and 10 bases, in that order; junction bases with no gene match: 12. CDR3 length equals 15 residues. Germline CDR1 reads MNHEY; CDR2 reads SMNVEV (reference sequence). TCRdb re-derived calls from the RT-PCR reads in MiXCR, one entry per CDR3 protein. The table shows under 200,000 distinct CDR3 sequences, with approximately 12% occurring only once. These data are also associated with another study on T cells expressing NK-cell markers. From that second work: Scientists made TCR beta cDNA using 5'RACE template switching with UMIs. TCR beta repertoires came from sorted CD3+CD56+NKG2C+, CD3+CD56+NKG2C- and CD3+CD56-NKG2C+ T cells. Several donors likewise had their CD3+CD56-NKG2C+ fraction led by these clonotypes.

This chain links TRBV27 with TRBJ1-2, with 9 bases that match TRBD1. The sequence was obtained from a middle-aged man who received an inactivated influenza vaccine. Sample: CD8+ T cells sorted from PBMCs, taken 11 to 12 days after vaccination. The CDR3 spells CASSFLQGALVDYTF. CDR3 DNA sequence: TGTGCCAGCAGTTTCCTACAGGGGGCGTTAGTTGACTACACCTTC.